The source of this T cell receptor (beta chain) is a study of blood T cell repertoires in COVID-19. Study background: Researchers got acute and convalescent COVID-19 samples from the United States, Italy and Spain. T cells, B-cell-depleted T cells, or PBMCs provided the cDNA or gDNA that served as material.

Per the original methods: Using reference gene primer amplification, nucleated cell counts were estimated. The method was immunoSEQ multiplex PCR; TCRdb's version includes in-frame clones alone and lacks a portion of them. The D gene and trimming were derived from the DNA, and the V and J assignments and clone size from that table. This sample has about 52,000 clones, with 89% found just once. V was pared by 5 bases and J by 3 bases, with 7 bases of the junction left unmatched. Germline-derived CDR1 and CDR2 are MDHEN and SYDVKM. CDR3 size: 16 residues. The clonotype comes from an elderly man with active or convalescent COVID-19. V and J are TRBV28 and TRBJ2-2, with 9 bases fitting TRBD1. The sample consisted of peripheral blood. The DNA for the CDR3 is TGTGCCAGCAGTCCAACAGGGGGCATGCACACCGGGGAGCTGTTTTTT. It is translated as CASSPTGGMHTGELFF. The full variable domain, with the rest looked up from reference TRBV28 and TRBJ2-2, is DVKVTQSSRYLVKRTGEKVFLECVQDMDHENMFWYRQDPGLGLRLIYFSYDVKMKEKGDIPEGYSVSREKKERFSLILESASTNQTSMYLCASSPTGGMHTGELFFGEGSRLTVL.